By sample share, the clone carrying this TCR beta chain is medium-sized. This record belongs to a study of cytomegalovirus exposure and HLA in healthy donors. PCR was performed using 60 Vbeta and 13 Jbeta primers. The assay was immunoSEQ multiplex PCR, and TCRdb's table has in-frame clones only and misses some. The sample carries about 37,000 clones, 82% recorded once. V lost 7 bases to trimming and J lost 3 bases; unmatched junction nucleotides: 9. The germline gives CDR1 MNHNS, CDR2 SASEGT. The CDR3 consists of 15 residues. Sequences were obtained from PBMCs. The rearrangement uses TRBV6-1 and TRBJ2-1; 7 nucleotides match TRBD1. This TCR came from a woman under 30 in good health and CMV-seropositive. CDR3 DNA sequence: TGTGCCAGCACCCTCGAGGCAGGGGGCTACAATGAGCAGTTCTTC. Translated, it gives CASTLEAGGYNEQFF.